This entry features one TCR beta chain sequence. This clonotype has only a few counts. The target of this receptor is not known. The record has no base qualities; no much larger clone is one base away. In the germline V gene (reference sequence), CDR1 corresponds to DFQATT and CDR2 to SNEGSKA. The CDR3 runs 12 residues from the cysteine to the phenylalanine. Just CDR3 DNA is preserved here, 36 bases in frame from base 1. The trim is 6 bases for V and 5 bases for J, with a gap of 14 bases between the germline ends. The donors were roughly 39 Caucasian individuals from Russia, aged 6 to 90 years, who were systemically healthy. Around 10 milliliters of peripheral blood were collected from each donor into EDTA-treated Vacutainer tubes. Ficoll-Paque density-gradient centrifugation was used to isolate PBMCs, with at least 6.5 million per sample. Total RNA, at least 6 micrograms per sample, was extracted from PBMCs with Trizol reagent. The percentages of naive CD45RAhigh/CD27high T cells were determined by flow cytometry on a PBMC aliquot from every donor.

This entry is derived from a study of blood T cells in healthy people across ages (dated by TCRdb to about 2015). Background for the entire study: In model experiments, template switching captured roughly one uniquely barcoded TCR beta cDNA molecule for every two T cells. Two additional independent replicas of 1 million unique cDNA reads from the same blood draw were analyzed for two donors (one aged 18 to 30 and one aged 80 or older). The study measured age-related changes in TCR beta repertoire diversity using deep sequencing normalized with unique cDNA molecular identifiers. Four age groups were formed from the donors: young (average approximately 15 years), middle-aged (around 37), aged (about 62) and long-lived (82). Overall results and qualifications from the work: There was a strong correlation between observed TCR beta diversity and the percentage of naive T cells measured by flow cytometry. The long-lived group showed more naive CD4+ T cells, fewer expanded clones and increased TCR diversity than the aged group, suggesting age selection. Observed TCR beta diversity per million T cells fell roughly linearly with age, and a significant reduction was already apparent by age roughly 40. Donor CMV infection status was unknown, potentially confounding age-related changes in expanded clonotypes. Estimates of total diversity based on one million sequenced T cells were considered lower bounds and underestimates. Conclusive comparison of naive and antigen-experienced compartments was prevented by the profiling of bulk unsorted PBMCs.

The library was prepared using 5' RACE. The sequencer was an Illumina HiSeq 2500. The second PCR ran for roughly 6 to 11 cycles and used a J-beta primer mix along with a sample-barcoded 5' primer. A template-switch 5' adaptor carrying 12 random nucleotides introduced a unique molecular identifier onto each TCR beta cDNA molecule. Each sample yielded at least 3 million CDR3-containing paired-end reads. First-strand cDNA was synthesized from all RNA with the Mint cDNA synthesis kit, primed by a TRBC-specific oligonucleotide. All cDNA was treated with uracil-DNA glycosylase and then went through a first 18-cycle PCR with the universal primers M1SS and BC2_uni_R. On the authors' methods: For normalization, 1 million high-quality reads, each with a distinct molecular identifier, were randomly selected from each sample. Instead of being binned into consensus sequences, reads with shared molecular identifiers were discarded. CDR3 identification, clonotype clustering and error correction used MiTCR with a Q25 quality threshold and the strictest error-elimination algorithm. A nonparametric unseen species model with Euler transformation was used to estimate lower-bound total TCR beta diversity. TCRdb ran its own pipeline on the public reads, namely fastp trimming at Q25 and MiXCR clone calling, and kept in-frame beta chains. Every entry covers one CDR3 protein and lists the most common genes and DNA from its rows. TCRdb, rather than the study authors, made the V and J calls. The table for this sample lists about 800,000 distinct CDR3 sequences; roughly 25% of them were counted only once. The ten largest clones add up to under 4.5% of the sample.

This sample was shared with a second study, whose subject was T cells of mothers and their children. Per the second study: Nine systemically healthy Caucasian individuals served as donors, namely three mothers together with their six children. cDNA synthesis used all of the extracted RNA, with around 1.6 ug of RNA in each 15 ul reaction. Sample barcodes and 2-4 random nucleotides were added via the M1S primer in the second PCR. More than 9.5 million TCR beta CDR3 reads were obtained from each mother, and about 3 million reads were obtained from each child. TCR recombination output is similarly shaped by thymic selection in related and unrelated pairs, with a minor effect exerted by inherited differences. Normalized repertoire overlap was always slightly but never significantly higher in related than unrelated mother-child pairs. Persistent microchimeric T cell clones were not detected, at a sensitivity of approximately 93 clones per million clonotypes. The study used deep NGS to compare TCR beta repertoires of mothers and children, seeking features distinguishing related mother-child pairs from unrelated individuals. The mean age was around 40 +/- 4 years for the mothers and roughly 11 +/- 4 years for the children. Libraries were sequenced on Illumina HiSeq 2000 with 100+100 nt paired-end reads after adapter ligation with NEBNext reagents. To avoid cross-contamination, the mother libraries and the child libraries were prepared a month apart and sequenced in separate runs. Between about 500,000 and 2,100,000 distinct TCR beta clonotypes were identified per donor. Naive TCR beta clonotypes were estimated from low-frequency clonotypes matched to each donor's FACS-determined naive share, without sorting.

The specimen was blood. The chain uses TRBV20-1 and TRBJ2-7; the D gene is perhaps TRBD1 or TRBD2, as each covers 5 bases. The receptor was isolated from a boy younger than 18 in good health. The CDR3 has the sequence CSAKGSRNEQYF. The sequenced DNA is TGCAGTGCAAAGGGGAGCCGGAACGAGCAGTACTTC.